The clone carrying this TCR beta chain was counted once. Its cognate antigen is unknown. The sample comes from a study of CD8+CD57+ T cells in acquired aplastic anemia. Study at large: Sorted CD4+ and CD8+ cells yielded DNA averaging approximately 3.5 ug. As sequenced from healthy donors, CD4+ cells averaged roughly 10 million reads.

Study-wide results and limits: Patients and controls shared approximately 28 CD8+ CDR3 sequences.

V dropped 3 bases and J dropped 7 bases, with 10 bases sitting between them. Per germline, CDR1 LNHDA and CDR2 SQIVND (reference sequence). This CDR3 comprises 14 residues. Template material for TCR beta VDJ and CDR3 profiling consisted of genomic DNA. Each CDR3 protein is one row after TCRdb ran MiXCR on the reads. The sample records 55,000 to 80,000 distinct CDR3 sequences, around 50% being singletons. The chain uses TRBV19 and TRBJ1-6; maybe TRBD1 (5 bases). The receptor's source is a human donor in good health, serving as a control. The specimen sequenced was sorted CD4+, CD8+, or CD8+CD57+ T cells (not recorded which) from PBMCs. The CDR3 region is CASSIGTVNSPLHF. The CDR3 nucleotides read TGTGCCAGTAGTATCGGGACGGTGAATTCACCCCTCCACTTT.